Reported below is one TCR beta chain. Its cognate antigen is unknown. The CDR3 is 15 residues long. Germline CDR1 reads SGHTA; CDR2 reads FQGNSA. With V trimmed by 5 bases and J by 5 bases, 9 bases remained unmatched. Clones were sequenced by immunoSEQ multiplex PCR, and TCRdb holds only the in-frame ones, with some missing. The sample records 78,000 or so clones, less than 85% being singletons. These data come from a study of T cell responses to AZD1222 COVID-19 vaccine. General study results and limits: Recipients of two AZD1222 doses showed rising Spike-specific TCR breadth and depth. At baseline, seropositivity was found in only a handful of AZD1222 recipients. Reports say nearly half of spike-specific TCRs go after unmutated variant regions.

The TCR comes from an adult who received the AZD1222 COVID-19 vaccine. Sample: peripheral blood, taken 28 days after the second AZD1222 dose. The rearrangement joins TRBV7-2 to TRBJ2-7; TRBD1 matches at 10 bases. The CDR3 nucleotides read TGTGCCAGCAGCGCGCCCGGGACAGGGGAAAACGAGCAGTACTTC. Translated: CASSAPGTGENEQYF.